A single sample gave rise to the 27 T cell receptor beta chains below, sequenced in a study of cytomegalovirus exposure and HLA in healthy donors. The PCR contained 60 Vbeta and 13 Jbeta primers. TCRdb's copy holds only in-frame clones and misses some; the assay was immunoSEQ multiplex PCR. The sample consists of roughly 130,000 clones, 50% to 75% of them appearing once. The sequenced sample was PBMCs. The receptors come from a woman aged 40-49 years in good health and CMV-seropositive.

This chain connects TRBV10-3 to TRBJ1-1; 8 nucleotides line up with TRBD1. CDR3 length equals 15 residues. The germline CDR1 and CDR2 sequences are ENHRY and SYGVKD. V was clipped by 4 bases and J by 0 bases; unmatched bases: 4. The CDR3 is CAISGTGIMNTEAFF. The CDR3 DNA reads TGTGCCATCAGTGGGACAGGGATTATGAACACTGAAGCTTTCTTT.

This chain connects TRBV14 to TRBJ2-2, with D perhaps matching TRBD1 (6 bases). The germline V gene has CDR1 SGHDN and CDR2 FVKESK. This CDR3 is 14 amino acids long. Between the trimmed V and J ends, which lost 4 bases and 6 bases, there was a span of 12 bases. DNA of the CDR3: TGTGCCAGCAGCCCCACAGGGATCCCCGGGGAGCTGTTTTTT. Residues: CASSPTGIPGELFF.

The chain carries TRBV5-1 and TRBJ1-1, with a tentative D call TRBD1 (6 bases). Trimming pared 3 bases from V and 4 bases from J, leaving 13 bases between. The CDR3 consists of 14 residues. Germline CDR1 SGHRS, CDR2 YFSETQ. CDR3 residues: CASSWGGEATEAFF. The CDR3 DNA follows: TGCGCCAGCAGCTGGGGGGGCGAGGCCACTGAAGCTTTCTTT.

The CDR3 DNA reads as TGTGCCAGCAGTTTATTTCCGGGGCCCGAGACTAGCGGGGGGGCCCCGAGCACAGATACGCAGTATTTT. This encodes CASSLFPGPETSGGAPSTDTQYF. This chain joins TRBV28 and TRBJ2-3, with 14 bases identical to TRBD2. This CDR3 region has 23 residues. Germline assignment: CDR1 MDHEN and CDR2 SYDVKM. The V segment lost 1 base and the J segment 0 bases; nucleotides outside the gene matches: 18. Filled out from reference TRBV28 and TRBJ2-3, the complete variable domain reads DVKVTQSSRYLVKRTGEKVFLECVQDMDHENMFWYRQDPGLGLRLIYFSYDVKMKEKGDIPEGYSVSREKKERFSLILESASTNQTSMYLCASSLFPGPETSGGAPSTDTQYFGPGTRLTVL.

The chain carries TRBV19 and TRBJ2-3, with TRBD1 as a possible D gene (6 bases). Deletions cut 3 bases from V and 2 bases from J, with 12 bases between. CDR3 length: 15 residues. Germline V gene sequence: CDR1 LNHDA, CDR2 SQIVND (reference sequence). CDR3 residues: CASSIRQGNTDTQYF. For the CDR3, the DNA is TGTGCCAGTAGTATCCGGCAGGGGAACACAGATACGCAGTATTTT. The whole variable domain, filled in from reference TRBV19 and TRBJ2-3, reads DGGITQSPKYLFRKEGQNVTLSCEQNLNHDAMYWYRQDPGQGLRLIYYSQIVNDFQKGDIAEGYSVSREKKESFPLTVTSAQKNPTAFYLCASSIRQGNTDTQYFGPGTRLTVL.

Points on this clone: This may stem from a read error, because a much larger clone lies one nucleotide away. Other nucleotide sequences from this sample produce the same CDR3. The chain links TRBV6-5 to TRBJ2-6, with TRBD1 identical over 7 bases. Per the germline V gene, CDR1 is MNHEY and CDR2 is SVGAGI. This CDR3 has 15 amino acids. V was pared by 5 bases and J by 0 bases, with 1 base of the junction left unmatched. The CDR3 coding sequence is TGTGCCAGCAGTCGGGACAGCTCTGGGGCCAACGTCCTGACTTTC. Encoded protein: CASSRDSSGANVLTF.

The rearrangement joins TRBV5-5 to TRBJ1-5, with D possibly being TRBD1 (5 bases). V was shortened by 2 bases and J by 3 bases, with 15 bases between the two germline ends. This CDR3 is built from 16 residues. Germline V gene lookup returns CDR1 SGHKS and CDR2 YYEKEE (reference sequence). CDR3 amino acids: CASSFAAGGFNQPQHF. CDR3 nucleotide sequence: TGTGCCAGCAGCTTTGCGGCCGGGGGATTCAATCAGCCCCAGCATTTT.

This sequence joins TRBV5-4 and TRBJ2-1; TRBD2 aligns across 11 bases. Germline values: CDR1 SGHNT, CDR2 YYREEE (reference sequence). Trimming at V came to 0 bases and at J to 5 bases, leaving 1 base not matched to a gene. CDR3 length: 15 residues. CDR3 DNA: TGTGCCAGCAGCTTGGGACTAGCGGGAAACAATGAGCAGTTCTTC. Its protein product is CASSLGLAGNNEQFF.

This CDR3 is CASSLRAGGSNEKLFF. CDR3 in DNA: TGTGCCAGCAGCTTGAGGGCAGGGGGATCTAATGAAAAACTGTTTTTT. The chain has TRBV5-6 and TRBJ1-4, with 7 bases that match TRBD1. The CDR3 extends over 16 amino acids. Germline CDR1 and CDR2: SGHDT and YYEEEE. V shed 1 base and J 3 bases; nucleotides not matched to a gene: 6.

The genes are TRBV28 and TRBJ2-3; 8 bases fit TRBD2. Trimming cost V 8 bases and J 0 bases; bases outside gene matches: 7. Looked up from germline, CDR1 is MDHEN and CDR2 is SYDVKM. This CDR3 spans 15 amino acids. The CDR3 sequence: CASRTVAGSTDTQYF. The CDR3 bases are TGTGCCAGCCGCACGGTAGCGGGAAGCACAGATACGCAGTATTTT.

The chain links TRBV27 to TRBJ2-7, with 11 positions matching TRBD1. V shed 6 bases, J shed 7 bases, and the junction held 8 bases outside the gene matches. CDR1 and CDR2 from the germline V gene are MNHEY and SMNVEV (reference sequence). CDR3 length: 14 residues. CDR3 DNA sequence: TGTGCCAGCAGCTCAGGACAGGGGGCGGGAGAGCAGTACTTC. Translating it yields CASSSGQGAGEQYF.

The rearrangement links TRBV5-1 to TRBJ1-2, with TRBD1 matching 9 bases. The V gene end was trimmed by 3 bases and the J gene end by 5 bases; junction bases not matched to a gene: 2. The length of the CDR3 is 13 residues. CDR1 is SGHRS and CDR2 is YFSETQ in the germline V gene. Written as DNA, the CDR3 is TGCGCCAGCAGCTGGGACAGGGATTATGGCTACACCTTC. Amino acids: CASSWDRDYGYTF.

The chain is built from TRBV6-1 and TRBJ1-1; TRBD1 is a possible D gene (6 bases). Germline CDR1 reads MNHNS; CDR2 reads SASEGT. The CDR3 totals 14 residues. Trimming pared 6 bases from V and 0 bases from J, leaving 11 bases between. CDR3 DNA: TGTGCCAGCAGACCCGGACAGATGAACACTGAAGCTTTCTTT. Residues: CASRPGQMNTEAFF.

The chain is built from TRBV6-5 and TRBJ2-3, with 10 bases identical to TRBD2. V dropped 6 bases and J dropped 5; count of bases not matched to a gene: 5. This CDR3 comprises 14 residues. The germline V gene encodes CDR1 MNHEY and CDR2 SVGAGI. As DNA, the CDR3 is TGTGCCAGCAGACTAGCGGGAAAGGGAGATACGCAGTATTTT. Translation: CASRLAGKGDTQYF.

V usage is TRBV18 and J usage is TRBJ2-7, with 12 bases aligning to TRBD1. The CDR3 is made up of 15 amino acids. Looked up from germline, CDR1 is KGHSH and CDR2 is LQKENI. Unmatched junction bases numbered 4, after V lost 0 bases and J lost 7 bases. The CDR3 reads CASSPPGQGAGEQYF. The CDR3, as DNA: TGTGCCAGCTCACCACCGGGACAGGGGGCGGGAGAGCAGTACTTC.

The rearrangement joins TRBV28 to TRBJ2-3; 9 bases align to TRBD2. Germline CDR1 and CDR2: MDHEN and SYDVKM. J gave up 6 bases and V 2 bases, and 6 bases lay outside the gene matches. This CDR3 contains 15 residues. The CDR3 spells CASSLIAGGLDTQYF. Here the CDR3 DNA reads TGTGCCAGCAGTTTAATCGCGGGAGGGTTGGATACGCAGTATTTT.

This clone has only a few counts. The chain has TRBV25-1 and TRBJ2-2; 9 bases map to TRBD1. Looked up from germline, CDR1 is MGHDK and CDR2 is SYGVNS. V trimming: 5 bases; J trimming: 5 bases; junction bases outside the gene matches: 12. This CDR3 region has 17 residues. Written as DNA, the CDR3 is TGTGCCAGCAGTCCATTAAGCGGGACAGGGCGGACCGGGGAGCTGTTTTTT. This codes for CASSPLSGTGRTGELFF.

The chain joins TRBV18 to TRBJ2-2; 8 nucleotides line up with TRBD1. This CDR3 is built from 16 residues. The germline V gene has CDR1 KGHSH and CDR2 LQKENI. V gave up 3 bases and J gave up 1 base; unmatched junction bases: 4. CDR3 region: CASSPGQGMNTGELFF. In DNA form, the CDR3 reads TGTGCCAGCTCACCTGGACAGGGAATGAACACCGGGGAGCTGTTTTTT.

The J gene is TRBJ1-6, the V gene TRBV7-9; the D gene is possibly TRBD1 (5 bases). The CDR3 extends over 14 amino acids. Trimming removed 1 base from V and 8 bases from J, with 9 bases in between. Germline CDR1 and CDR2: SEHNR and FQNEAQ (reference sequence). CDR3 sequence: CASSLDGADSPLHF. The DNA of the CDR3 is TGTGCCAGCAGCTTAGATGGGGCCGATTCACCCCTCCACTTT.

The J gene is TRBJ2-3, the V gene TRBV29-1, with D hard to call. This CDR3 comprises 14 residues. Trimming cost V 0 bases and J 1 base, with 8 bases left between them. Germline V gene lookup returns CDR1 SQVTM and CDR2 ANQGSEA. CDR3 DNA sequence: TGCAGCGTTGAAGACCCCGGTGGCACAGATACGCAGTATTTT. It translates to CSVEDPGGTDTQYF.

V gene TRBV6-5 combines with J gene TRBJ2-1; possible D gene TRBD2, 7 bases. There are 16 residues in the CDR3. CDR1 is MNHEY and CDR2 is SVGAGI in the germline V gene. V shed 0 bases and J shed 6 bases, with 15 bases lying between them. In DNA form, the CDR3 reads TGTGCCAGCAGTTACTCGAGGCCGGGGGGCTCCAATGAGCAGTTCTTC. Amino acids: CASSYSRPGGSNEQFF.

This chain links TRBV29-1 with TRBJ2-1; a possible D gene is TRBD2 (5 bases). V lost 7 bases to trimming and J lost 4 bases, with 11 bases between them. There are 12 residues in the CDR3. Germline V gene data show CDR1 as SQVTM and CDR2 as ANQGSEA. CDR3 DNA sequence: TGCAGCGCAGTTCCGGGATACAATGAGCAGTTCTTC. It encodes CSAVPGYNEQFF.

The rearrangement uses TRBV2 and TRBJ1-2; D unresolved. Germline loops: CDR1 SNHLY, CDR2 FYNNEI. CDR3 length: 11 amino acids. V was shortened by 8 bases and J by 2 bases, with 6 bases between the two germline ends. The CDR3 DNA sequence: TGTGCCAGCGTAGAAAACTATGGCTACACCTTC. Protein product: CASVENYGYTF.

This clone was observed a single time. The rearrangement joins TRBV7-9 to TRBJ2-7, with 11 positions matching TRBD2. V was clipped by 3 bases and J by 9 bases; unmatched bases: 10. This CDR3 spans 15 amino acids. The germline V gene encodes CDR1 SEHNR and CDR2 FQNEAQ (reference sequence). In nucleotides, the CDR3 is TGTGCCAGCAGCTTTCCCCCTAGCGGGGGGCCCGCGCAGTACTTC. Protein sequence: CASSFPPSGGPAQYF.

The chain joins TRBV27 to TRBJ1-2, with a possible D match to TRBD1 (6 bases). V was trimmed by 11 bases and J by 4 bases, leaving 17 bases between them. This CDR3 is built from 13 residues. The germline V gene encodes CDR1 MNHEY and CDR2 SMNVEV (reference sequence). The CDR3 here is CAVRGGPPYGYTF. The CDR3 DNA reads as TGTGCCGTAAGGGGGGGCCCCCCCTATGGCTACACCTTC.

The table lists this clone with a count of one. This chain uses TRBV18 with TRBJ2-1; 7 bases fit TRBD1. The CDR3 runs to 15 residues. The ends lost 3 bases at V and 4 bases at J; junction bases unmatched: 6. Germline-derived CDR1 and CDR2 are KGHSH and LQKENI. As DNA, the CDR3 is TGTGCCAGCTCACCGACCGGGACAGTTTACAATGAGCAGTTCTTC. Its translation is CASSPTGTVYNEQFF.

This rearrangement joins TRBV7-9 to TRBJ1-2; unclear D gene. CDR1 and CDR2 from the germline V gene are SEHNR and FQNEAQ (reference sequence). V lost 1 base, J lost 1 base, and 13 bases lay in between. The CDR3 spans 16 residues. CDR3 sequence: CASSLVNGKRNYGYTF. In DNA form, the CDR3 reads TGTGCCAGCAGCTTAGTTAACGGAAAGCGTAACTATGGCTACACCTTC.